A few counts support the clone carrying this TCR beta chain. The time point denotes: newly diagnosed GD, antithyroid drugs for less than 3 months. From RNA extracted from PBMCs, the TCR library was made. Both iRepertoire HTBI primers and Arm-PCR of CDR3 regions were used to build the TCR beta libraries. From the multiplex PCR reads, TCRdb called clonotypes with MiXCR, one entry per CDR3 protein. Of 450,000 to 700,000 distinct CDR3 sequences in the sample, around an eighth were seen once. The sample belongs to a study of regulatory T cells in long-lasting Graves disease. The V gene end was trimmed by 4 bases and the J gene end by 3 bases; junction bases not matched to a gene: 5. The CDR3 covers 14 residues. The germline V gene has CDR1 ENHRY and CDR2 SYGVKD. These data were also filed under a second study, of T cells in Graves' hyperthyroidism and ophthalmopathy.

This clonotype was obtained from a man under 40 with Graves disease. The material was peripheral blood mononuclear cells (PBMCs), obtained at new diagnosis, from a patient treated with antithyroid drugs. The rearrangement links TRBV10-3 to TRBJ2-7; 8 positions agree with TRBD1. The CDR3 loop is CAISATGEGYEQYF. The CDR3 DNA reads TGTGCCATCAGTGCGACAGGGGAAGGCTACGAGCAGTACTTC.